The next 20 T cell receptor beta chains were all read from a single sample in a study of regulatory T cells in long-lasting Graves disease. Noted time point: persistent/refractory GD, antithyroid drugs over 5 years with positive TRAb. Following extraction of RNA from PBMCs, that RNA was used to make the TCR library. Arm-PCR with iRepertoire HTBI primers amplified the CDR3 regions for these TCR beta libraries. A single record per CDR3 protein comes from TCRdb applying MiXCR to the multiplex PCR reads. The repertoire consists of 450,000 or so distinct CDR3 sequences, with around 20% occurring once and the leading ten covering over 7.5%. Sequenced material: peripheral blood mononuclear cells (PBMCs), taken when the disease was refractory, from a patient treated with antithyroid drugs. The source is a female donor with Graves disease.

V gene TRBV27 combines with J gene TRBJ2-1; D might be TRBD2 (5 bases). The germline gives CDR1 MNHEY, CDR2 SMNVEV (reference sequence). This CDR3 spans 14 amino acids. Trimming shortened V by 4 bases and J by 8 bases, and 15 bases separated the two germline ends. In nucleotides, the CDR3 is TGTGCCAGCAGTTGGGCCCTAGCTATGGATGAGCAGTTCTTC. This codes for CASSWALAMDEQFF.

The CDR3 protein is CASSLDGGRNTGELFF. In DNA, the CDR3 is TGTGCCAGCAGTTTAGATGGCGGGAGGAACACCGGGGAGCTGTTTTTT. The V and J genes are TRBV27 and TRBJ2-2; 7 bases fit TRBD2. Losses at the gene ends were 2 bases for V and 1 base for J; bases not matched to a gene: 4. This CDR3 is built from 16 residues. The germline V gene has CDR1 MNHEY and CDR2 SMNVEV (reference sequence).

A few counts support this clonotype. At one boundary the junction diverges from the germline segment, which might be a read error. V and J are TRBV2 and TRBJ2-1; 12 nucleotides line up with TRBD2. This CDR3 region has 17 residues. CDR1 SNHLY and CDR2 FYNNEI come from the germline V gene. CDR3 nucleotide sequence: TGTGTCAGCAGCCAGAGCACGACTAGCGGGAGATACAATGAGCAGTTCTTC. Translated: CVSSQSTTSGRYNEQFF.

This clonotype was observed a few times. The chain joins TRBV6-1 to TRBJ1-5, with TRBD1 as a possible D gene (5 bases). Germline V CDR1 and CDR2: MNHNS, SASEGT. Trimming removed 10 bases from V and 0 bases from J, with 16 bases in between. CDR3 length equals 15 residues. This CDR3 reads CATGTSTDSNQPQHF. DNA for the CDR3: TGTGCCACCGGGACTTCCACCGATAGCAATCAGCCCCAGCATTTT.

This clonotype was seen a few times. CDR3 region: CASSEKGLAGGYNEQFF. CDR3 nucleotide sequence: TGTGCCAGCAGCGAAAAGGGACTAGCGGGGGGCTACAATGAGCAGTTCTTC. The rearrangement links TRBV7-9 to TRBJ2-1; 15 positions match TRBD2. V shed 5 bases and J 3 bases; nucleotides not matched to a gene: 5. CDR3 length equals 17 residues. Germline CDR1 SEHNR, CDR2 FQNEAQ (reference sequence).

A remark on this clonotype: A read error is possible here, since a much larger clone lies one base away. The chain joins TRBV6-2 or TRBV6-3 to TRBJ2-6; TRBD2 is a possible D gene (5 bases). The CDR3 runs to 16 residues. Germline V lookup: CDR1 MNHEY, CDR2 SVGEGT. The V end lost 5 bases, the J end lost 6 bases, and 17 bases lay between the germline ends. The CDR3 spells CASSVGKGTEANVLTF. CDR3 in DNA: TGTGCCAGCAGTGTCGGGAAGGGAACTGAGGCCAACGTCCTGACTTTC.

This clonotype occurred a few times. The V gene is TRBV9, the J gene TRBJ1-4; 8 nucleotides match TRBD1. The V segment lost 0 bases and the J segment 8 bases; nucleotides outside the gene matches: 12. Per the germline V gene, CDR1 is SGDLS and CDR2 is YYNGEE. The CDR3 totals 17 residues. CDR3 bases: TGTGCCAGCAGCGTAGGGCAGGGGGCCCCTTCGGAGGAAAAACTGTTTTTT. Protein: CASSVGQGAPSEEKLFF.

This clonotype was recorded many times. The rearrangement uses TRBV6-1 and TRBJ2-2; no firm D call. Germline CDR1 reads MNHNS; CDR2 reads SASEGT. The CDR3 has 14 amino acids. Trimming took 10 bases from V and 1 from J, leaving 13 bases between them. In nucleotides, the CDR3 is TGTGCCACCTCTGGGGTTTTGAACACCGGGGAGCTGTTTTTT. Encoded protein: CATSGVLNTGELFF.

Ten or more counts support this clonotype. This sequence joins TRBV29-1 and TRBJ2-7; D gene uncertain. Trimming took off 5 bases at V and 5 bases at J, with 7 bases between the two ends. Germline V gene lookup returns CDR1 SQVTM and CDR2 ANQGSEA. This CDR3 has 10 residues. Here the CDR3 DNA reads TGCAGCGTTAGCTGGGACGAGCAGTACTTC. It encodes CSVSWDEQYF.

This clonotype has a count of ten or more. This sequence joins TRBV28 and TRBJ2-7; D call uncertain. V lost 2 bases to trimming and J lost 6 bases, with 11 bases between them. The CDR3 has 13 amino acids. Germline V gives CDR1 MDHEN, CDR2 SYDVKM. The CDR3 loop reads CASSLARIAEQYF. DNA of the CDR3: TGTGCCAGCAGTTTAGCTAGGATCGCCGAGCAGTACTTC.

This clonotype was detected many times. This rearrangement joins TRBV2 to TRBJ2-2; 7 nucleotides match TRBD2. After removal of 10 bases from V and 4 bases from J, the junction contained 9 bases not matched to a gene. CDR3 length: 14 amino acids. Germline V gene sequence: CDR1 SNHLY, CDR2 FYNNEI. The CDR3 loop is CATKGLAATGELFF. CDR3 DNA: TGTGCCACTAAAGGGCTAGCGGCCACCGGGGAGCTGTTTTTT.

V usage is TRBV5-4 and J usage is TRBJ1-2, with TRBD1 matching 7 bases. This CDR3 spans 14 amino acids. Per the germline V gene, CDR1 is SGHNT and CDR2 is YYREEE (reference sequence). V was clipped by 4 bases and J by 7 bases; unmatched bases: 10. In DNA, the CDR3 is TGTGCCAGCAGCCCCGGGACAGTCTACGGTGGCTACACCTTC. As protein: CASSPGTVYGGYTF.

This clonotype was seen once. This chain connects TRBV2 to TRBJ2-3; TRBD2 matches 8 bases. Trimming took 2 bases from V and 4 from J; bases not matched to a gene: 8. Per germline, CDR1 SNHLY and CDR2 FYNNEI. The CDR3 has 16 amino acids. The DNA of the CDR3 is TGTGCCAGCAGTGAAAACTGGCGGGAGGAGGCAGATACGCAGTATTTT. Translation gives CASSENWREEADTQYF.

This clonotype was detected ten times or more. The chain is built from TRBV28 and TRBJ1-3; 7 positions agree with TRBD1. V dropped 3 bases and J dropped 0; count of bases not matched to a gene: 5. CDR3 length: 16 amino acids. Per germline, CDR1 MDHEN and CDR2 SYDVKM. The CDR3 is CASSFSRGSSGNTIYF. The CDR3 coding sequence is TGTGCCAGCAGTTTTTCCAGGGGGAGCTCTGGAAACACCATATATTTT.

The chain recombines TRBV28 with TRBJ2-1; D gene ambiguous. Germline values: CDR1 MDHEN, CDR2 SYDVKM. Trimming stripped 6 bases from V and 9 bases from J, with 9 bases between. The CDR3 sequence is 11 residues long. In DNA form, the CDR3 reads TGTGCCAGCAGGGCCTCGGGTGAGCAGTTCTTC. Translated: CASRASGEQFF.

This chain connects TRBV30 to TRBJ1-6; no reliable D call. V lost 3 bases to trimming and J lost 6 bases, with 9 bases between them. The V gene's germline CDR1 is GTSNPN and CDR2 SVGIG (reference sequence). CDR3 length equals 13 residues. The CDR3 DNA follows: TGTGCCTGGAGGGAGAGAATTAATTCACCCCTCCACTTT. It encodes CAWRERINSPLHF.

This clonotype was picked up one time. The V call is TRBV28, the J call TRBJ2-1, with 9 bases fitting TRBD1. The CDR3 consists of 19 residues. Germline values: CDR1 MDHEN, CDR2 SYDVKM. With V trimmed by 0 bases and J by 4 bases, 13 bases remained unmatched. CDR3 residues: CASSLWDRGRFRTYNEQFF. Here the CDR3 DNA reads TGTGCCAGCAGTTTATGGGACAGGGGACGATTCCGTACTTACAATGAGCAGTTCTTC.

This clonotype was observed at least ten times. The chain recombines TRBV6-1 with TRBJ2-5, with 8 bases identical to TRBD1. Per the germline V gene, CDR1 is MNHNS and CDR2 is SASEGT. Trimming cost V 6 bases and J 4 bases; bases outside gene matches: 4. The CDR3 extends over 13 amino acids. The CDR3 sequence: CASRIQGGETQYF. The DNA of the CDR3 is TGTGCCAGCAGGATACAGGGGGGAGAGACCCAGTACTTC.

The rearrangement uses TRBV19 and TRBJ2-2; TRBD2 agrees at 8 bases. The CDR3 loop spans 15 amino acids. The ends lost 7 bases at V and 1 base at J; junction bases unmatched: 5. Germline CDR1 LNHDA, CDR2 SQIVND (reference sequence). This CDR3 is CASTFLAGNTGELFF. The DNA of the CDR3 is TGTGCCAGTACCTTCCTAGCGGGGAACACCGGGGAGCTGTTTTTT.

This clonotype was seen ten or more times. CDR3 protein: CASSLLAGGYEQYF. The CDR3 DNA reads TGTGCCAGCAGCTTACTAGCGGGAGGTTACGAGCAGTACTTC. The gene calls are TRBV27 and TRBJ2-7; 12 bases agree with TRBD2. The germline V gene encodes CDR1 MNHEY and CDR2 SMNVEV (reference sequence). The CDR3 sequence is 14 residues long. The V and J ends lost 6 bases and 4 bases, in that order; junction bases with no gene match: 4.